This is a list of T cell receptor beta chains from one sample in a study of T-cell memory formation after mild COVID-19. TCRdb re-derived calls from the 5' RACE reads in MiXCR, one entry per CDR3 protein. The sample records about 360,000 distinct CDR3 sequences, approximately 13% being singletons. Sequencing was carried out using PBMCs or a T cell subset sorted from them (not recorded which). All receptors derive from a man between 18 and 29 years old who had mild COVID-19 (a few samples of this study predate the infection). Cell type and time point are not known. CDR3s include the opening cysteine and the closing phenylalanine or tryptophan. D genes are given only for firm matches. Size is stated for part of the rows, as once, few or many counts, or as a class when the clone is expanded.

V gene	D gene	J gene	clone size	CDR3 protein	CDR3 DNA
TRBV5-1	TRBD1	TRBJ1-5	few	CASSLGGQGYNQPQHF	TGCGCCAGCAGCTTGGGTGGACAGGGTTATAATCAGCCCCAGCATTTT
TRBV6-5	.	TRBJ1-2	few	CASSYTGSDGYTF	TGTGCCAGCAGTTACACAGGGTCTGATGGCTACACCTTC
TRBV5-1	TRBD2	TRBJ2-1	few	CASSLRSGGDEQFF	TGCGCCAGCAGCTTACGTAGCGGGGGCGATGAGCAGTTCTTC
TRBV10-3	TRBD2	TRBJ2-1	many	CAIAGSDQRGNDEQFF	TGTGCCATCGCGGGCTCAGACCAGCGGGGAAACGATGAGCAGTTCTTC
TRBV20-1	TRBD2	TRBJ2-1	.	CSVILGLAGGNYNEQFF	TGCAGTGTGATCCTCGGACTAGCGGGGGGAAATTACAATGAGCAGTTCTTC
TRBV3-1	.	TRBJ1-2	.	CASSQAQGEFGYTF	TGTGCCAGCAGCCAAGCACAGGGAGAATTCGGCTACACCTTC
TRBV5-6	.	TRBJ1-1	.	CASSLSRFGGGTEAFF	TGTGCCAGCAGCTTATCCCGATTCGGGGGAGGAACTGAAGCTTTCTTT
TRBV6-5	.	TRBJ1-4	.	CASSYQQGLTNEKLFF	TGTGCCAGCAGTTACCAACAGGGCCTAACTAATGAAAAACTGTTTTTT
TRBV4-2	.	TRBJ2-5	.	CASSQEYGRDQYF	TGTGCCAGCAGCCAAGAATATGGGCGAGACCAGTACTTC
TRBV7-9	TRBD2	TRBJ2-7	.	CASSTSARTEQYF	TGTGCCAGCAGCACTAGCGCCAGGACCGAGCAGTACTTC
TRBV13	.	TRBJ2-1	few	CASSLATATGGRYNEQFF	TGTGCCAGCAGCTTAGCGACCGCCACGGGGGGCCGATACAATGAGCAGTTCTTC
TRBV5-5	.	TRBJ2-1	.	CASSLIGGLGNEQFF	TGTGCCAGCAGCTTGATTGGGGGCCTGGGCAATGAGCAGTTCTTC
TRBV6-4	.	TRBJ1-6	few	CASSDWAMKNSPLHF	TGTGCCAGCAGTGACTGGGCGATGAAAAACTCACCCCTCCACTTT
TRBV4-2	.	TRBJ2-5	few	CASSQGSSLKETQYF	TGTGCCAGCAGCCAAGGTTCTAGCCTCAAAGAGACCCAGTACTTC
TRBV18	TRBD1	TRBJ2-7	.	CASSPATGFSEQYF	TGTGCCAGCTCACCAGCGACAGGGTTCAGCGAGCAGTACTTC
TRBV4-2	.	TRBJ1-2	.	CASSQDKGWGLGYTF	TGTGCCAGCAGCCAAGACAAAGGATGGGGGCTTGGCTACACCTTC
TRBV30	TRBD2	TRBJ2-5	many	CAWSFSGASETQYF	TGTGCCTGGAGTTTTAGCGGGGCCTCAGAGACCCAGTACTTC
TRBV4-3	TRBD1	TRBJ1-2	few	CASSLDREVYGYTF	TGCGCCAGCAGCCTTGACAGGGAGGTCTATGGCTACACCTTC
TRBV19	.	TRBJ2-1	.	CASSIDPLVGEQFF	TGTGCCAGTAGTATAGATCCCCTGGTCGGAGAGCAGTTCTTC
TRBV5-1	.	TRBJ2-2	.	CASSPDRSNTGELFF	TGCGCCAGCAGCCCTGACAGATCGAACACCGGGGAGCTGTTTTTT
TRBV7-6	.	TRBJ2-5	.	CASSHYPPRGETQYF	TGTGCCAGCAGCCATTATCCACCACGAGGGGAGACCCAGTACTTC
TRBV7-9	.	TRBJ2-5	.	CASSLVEGQYF	TGTGCCAGCAGCTTAGTGGAGGGCCAGTACTTC
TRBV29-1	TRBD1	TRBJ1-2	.	CSVGSRGLGYGYTF	TGCAGCGTCGGTTCCAGGGGGCTGGGATATGGCTACACCTTC
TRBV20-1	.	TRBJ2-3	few	CSARDLRGLAADTQYF	TGCAGTGCTAGAGACCTAAGGGGCCTGGCGGCAGATACGCAGTATTTT
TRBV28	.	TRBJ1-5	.	CASSSDGGGGQPQHF	TGTGCCAGCAGTAGCGACGGGGGTGGAGGGCAGCCCCAGCATTTT
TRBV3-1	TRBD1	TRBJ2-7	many	CASSQGWDRDEQYF	TGTGCCAGCAGCCAAGGGTGGGACAGGGACGAGCAGTACTTC
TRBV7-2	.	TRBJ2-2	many	CASSTYTGELFF	TGTGCCAGCAGCACCTACACCGGGGAGCTGTTTTTT
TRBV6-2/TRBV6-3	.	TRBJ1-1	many	CASSPWNDRNEAFF	TGTGCCAGCAGTCCCTGGAATGACAGAAATGAAGCTTTCTTT
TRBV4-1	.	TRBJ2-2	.	CASSQRPANTGELFF	TGCGCCAGCAGCCAAAGGCCTGCGAACACCGGGGAGCTGTTTTTT
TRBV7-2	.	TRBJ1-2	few	CASSLSPRQDYGYTF	TGTGCCAGCAGCTTAAGTCCTCGGCAGGACTATGGCTACACCTTC
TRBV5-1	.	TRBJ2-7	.	CASSLDSRRGEQYF	TGCGCCAGCAGCTTGGATAGCAGAAGGGGCGAGCAGTACTTC
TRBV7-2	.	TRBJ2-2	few	CASSPVGQNTGELFF	TGTGCCAGCAGCCCCGTCGGACAGAACACCGGGGAGCTGTTTTTT
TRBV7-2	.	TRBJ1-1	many	CASTQWGVTEAFF	TGTGCCAGCACCCAGTGGGGGGTCACTGAAGCTTTCTTT
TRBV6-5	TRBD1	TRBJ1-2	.	CASSFPGQGTYGYTF	TGTGCCAGCAGTTTCCCCGGACAGGGAACCTATGGCTACACCTTC